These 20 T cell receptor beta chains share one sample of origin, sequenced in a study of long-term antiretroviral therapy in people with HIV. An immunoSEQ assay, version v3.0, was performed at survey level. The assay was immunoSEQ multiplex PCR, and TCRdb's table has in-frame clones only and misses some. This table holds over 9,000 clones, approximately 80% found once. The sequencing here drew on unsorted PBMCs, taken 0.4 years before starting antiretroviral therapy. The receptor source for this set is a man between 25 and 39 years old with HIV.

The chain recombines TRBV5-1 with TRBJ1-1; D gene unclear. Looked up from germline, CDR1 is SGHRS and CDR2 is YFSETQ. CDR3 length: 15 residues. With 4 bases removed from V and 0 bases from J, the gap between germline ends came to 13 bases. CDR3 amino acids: CASSLNVHLNTEAFF. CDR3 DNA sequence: TGCGCCAGCAGCCTTAATGTGCATCTGAACACTGAAGCTTTCTTT.

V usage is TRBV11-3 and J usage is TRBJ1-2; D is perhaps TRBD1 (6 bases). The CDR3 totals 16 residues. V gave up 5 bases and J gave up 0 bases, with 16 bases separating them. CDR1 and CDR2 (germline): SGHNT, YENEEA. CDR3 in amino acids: CASSKRTGLTNYGYTF. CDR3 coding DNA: TGTGCCAGCAGCAAACGAACAGGGTTGACTAACTATGGCTACACCTTC.

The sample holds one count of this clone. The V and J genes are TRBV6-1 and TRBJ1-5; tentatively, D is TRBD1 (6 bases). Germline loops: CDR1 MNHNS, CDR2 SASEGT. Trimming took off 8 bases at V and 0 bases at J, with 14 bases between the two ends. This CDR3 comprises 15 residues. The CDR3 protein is CASVRDTYSNQPQHF. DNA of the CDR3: TGTGCCAGCGTTCGGGACACGTATAGCAATCAGCCCCAGCATTTT.

CDR3 nucleotide sequence: TGTGCCAGTAGTTCGCCCCGGGGTGGCACTGAAGCTTTCTTT. This translates into CASSSPRGGTEAFF. The chain carries TRBV19 and TRBJ1-1; D is uncertain. The CDR3 is 14 amino acids. V lost 5 bases, J lost 4 bases, and 14 bases lay in between. Germline CDR1 LNHDA, CDR2 SQIVND (reference sequence).

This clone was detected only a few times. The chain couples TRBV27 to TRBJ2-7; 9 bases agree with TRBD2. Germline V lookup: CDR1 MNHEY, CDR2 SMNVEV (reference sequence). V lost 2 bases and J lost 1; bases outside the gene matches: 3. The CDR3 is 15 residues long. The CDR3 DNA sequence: TGTGCCAGCAGTTTACAAGCGGGGGGTTCCTACGAGCAGTACTTC. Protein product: CASSLQAGGSYEQYF.

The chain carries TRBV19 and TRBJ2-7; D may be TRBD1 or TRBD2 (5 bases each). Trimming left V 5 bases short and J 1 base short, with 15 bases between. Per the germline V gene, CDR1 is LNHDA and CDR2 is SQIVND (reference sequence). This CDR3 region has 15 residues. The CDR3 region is CASSGVEGLSYEQYF. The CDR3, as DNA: TGTGCCAGTAGTGGCGTAGAGGGGCTTTCCTACGAGCAGTACTTC.

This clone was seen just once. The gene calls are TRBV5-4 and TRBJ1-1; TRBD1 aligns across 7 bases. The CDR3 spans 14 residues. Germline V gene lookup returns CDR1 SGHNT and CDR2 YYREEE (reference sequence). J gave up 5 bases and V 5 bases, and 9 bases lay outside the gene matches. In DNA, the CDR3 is TGTGCCAGCAGAAGACAGGGAGAAGGAACTGAAGCTTTCTTT. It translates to CASRRQGEGTEAFF.

CDR3 residues: CASSLSKKEHSPLHF. CDR3 nucleotide sequence: TGTGCCAGCAGCTTGTCCAAAAAAGAGCATTCACCCCTCCACTTT. The chain links TRBV5-4 to TRBJ1-6; no clear D. V was cut by 1 base and J by 8 bases, with 13 bases left in between. There are 15 residues in the CDR3. Germline-derived CDR1 and CDR2 are SGHNT and YYREEE (reference sequence).

CDR3 bases: TGTGCCAGCAGCGCCACACGGGGGGGCCCCGATACGCAGTATTTT. Protein sequence: CASSATRGGPDTQYF. This sequence joins TRBV2 and TRBJ2-3, with 8 nucleotides matching TRBD2. V lost 6 bases, J lost 6 bases, and 11 bases stayed unmatched. CDR1 SNHLY and CDR2 FYNNEI come from the germline V gene. The length of the CDR3 is 15 residues.

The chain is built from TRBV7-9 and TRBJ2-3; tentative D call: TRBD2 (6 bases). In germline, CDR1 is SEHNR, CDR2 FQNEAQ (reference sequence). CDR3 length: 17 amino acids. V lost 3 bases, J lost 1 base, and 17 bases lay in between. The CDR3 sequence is CASSLPEGGGRTDTQYF. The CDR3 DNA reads TGTGCCAGCAGCTTGCCCGAAGGAGGAGGGCGCACAGATACGCAGTATTTT.

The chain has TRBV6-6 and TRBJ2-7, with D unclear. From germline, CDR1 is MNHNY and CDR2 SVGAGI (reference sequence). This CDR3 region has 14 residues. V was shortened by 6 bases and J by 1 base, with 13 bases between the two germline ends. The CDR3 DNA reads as TGTGCCAGCAGCCCCGACGGCCGATCCTACGAGCAGTACTTC. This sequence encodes CASSPDGRSYEQYF.

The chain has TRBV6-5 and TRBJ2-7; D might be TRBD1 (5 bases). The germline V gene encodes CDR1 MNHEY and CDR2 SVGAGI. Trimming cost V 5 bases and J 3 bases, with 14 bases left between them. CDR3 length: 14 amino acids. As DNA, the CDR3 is TGTGCCAGCAGTAAGCAGGGATTCTACTACGAGCAGTACTTC. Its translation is CASSKQGFYYEQYF.

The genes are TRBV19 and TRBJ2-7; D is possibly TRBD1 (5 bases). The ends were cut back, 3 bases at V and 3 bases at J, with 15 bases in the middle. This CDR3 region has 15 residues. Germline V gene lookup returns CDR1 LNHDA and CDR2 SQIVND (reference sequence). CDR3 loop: CASSISRQRYYEQYF. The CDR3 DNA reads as TGTGCCAGTAGTATCTCTCGACAGCGTTACTACGAGCAGTACTTC.

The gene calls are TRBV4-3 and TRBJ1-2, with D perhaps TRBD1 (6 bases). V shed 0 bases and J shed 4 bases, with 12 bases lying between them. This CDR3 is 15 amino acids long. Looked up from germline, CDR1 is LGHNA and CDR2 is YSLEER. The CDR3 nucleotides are TGCGCCAGCAGCCAAGAAGGCGCAGGGGCCTATGGCTACACCTTC. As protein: CASSQEGAGAYGYTF.

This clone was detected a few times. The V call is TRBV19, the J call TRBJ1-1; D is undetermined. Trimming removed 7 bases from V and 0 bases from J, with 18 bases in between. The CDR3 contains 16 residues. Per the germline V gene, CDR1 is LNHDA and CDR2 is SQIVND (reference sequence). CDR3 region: CASTELQQKMNTEAFF. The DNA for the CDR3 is TGTGCCAGTACGGAACTTCAACAGAAAATGAACACTGAAGCTTTCTTT.

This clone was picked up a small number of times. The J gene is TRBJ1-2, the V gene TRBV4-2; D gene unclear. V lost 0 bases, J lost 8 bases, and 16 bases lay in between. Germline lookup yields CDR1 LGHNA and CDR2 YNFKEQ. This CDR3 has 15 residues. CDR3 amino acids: CASSQEGRESGGYTF. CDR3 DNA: TGTGCCAGCAGCCAAGAGGGTAGGGAGTCCGGGGGCTACACCTTC.

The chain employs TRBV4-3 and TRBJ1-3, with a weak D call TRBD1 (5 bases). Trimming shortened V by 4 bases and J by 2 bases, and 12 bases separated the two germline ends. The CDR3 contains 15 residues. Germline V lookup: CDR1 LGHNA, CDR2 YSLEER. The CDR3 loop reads CASSRQKGPGNTIYF. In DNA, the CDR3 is TGCGCCAGCAGCCGGCAGAAGGGGCCTGGAAACACCATATATTTT.

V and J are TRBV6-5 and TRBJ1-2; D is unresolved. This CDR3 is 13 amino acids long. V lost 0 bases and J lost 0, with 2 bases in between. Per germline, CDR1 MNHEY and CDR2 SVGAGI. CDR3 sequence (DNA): TGTGCCAGCAGTTACTCCCCTAACTATGGCTACACCTTC. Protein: CASSYSPNYGYTF.

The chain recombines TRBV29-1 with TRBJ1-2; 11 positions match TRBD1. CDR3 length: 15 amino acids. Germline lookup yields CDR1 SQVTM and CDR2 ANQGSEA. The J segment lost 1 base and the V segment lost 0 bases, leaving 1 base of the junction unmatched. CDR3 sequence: CSVEEGQGVNYGYTF. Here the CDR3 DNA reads TGCAGCGTTGAAGAGGGACAGGGGGTTAACTATGGCTACACCTTC. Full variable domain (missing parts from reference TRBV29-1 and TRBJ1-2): SAVISQKPSRDICQRGTSLTIQCQVDSQVTMMFWYRQQPGQSLTLIATANQGSEATYESGFVIDKFPISRPNLTFSTLTVSNMSPEDSSIYLCSVEEGQGVNYGYTFGSGTRLTVV.

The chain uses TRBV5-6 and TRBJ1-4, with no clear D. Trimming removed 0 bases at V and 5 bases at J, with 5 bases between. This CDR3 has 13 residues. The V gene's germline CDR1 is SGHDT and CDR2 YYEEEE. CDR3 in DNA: TGTGCCAGCAGCTTGGGAGTGAATGAAAAACTGTTTTTT. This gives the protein CASSLGVNEKLFF.